Presented here are 15 T cell receptor beta chains from one specimen sequenced in a study of metastatic and nonmetastatic thyroid tumors. No treatment had been given to any patient before thyroid surgery. TCRdb reanalyzed the PCR reads via MiXCR. The sample records about 16,000 clones, under 30% being singletons. Sequenced material: adjacent normal tissue. The receptors stem from a female donor with papillary thyroid cancer or a benign thyroid nodule (not recorded which). Some clones in this sample may be carry-over from other donors' samples.

Turning to this clone: A much more abundant neighbour one base away suggests this may be a read error. The chain has TRBV5-1 and TRBJ1-2, with TRBD1 identical over 8 bases. Germline CDR1 and CDR2: SGHRS and YFSETQ. This CDR3 region has 15 residues. CDR3 sequence: CASSSGTGPNYCYTF. The CDR3 nucleotides read TGCGCCAGCAGCTCCGGGACAGGCCCGAACTATTGCTACACCTTC.

This clone has a handful of counts. V usage is TRBV12-3 or TRBV12-4 and J usage is TRBJ1-1, with TRBD1 matching 7 bases. Trimming cost V 5 bases and J 6 bases; bases outside gene matches: 6. This CDR3 spans 13 amino acids. The DNA of the CDR3 is TGTGCCAGCAGTCTCCGACAGGGATCTGAAGCTTTCTTT. It yields the protein CASSLRQGSEAFF.

This chain joins TRBV20-1 and TRBJ2-7; either TRBD1 or TRBD2 may fit D (5 bases each). Trimming shortened V by 6 bases and J by 0 bases, and 12 bases separated the two germline ends. CDR1 is DFQATT and CDR2 is SNEGSKA in the germline V gene (reference sequence). The CDR3 consists of 13 residues. CDR3 protein: CSAWDVYSYEQYF. In nucleotides, the CDR3 is TGCAGTGCGTGGGACGTCTACTCCTACGAGCAGTACTTC.

The table lists this clone with many counts. CDR3 region: CASSVTTSGRAYEQFF. As DNA, the CDR3 is TGTGCCAGCAGTGTAACAACTAGCGGGAGGGCCTATGAGCAGTTCTTC. The chain uses TRBV6-1 and TRBJ2-1; TRBD2 agrees at 13 bases. Germline CDR1 is MNHNS and CDR2 is SASEGT. The CDR3 totals 16 residues. Losses at the gene ends were 4 bases for V and 8 bases for J; bases not matched to a gene: 8.

The gene calls are TRBV20-1 and TRBJ2-3, with unresolved D. Germline CDR1 reads DFQATT; CDR2 reads SNEGSKA (reference sequence). CDR3 length: 15 residues. V was pared by 3 bases and J by 2 bases, with 15 bases between. CDR3 loop: CSASRLLSYTDTQYF. The CDR3 DNA is TGCAGTGCTAGCCGACTGTTGAGCTACACAGATACGCAGTATTTT.

The rearrangement links TRBV5-1 to TRBJ1-4, with TRBD1 as a possible D gene (5 bases). The CDR3 runs to 16 residues. V was pared by 7 bases and J by 4 bases, with 20 bases between. The germline CDR1 and CDR2 sequences are SGHRS and YFSETQ. CDR3 loop: CASAFTGGRVNEKLFF. CDR3 bases: TGCGCCAGCGCTTTTACCGGAGGCAGGGTTAATGAAAAACTGTTTTTT.

The V gene is TRBV6-1, the J gene TRBJ2-1; possibly TRBD1 for D (5 bases). The V and J ends lost 6 bases and 0 bases respectively, with 9 bases between them. Germline CDR1 is MNHNS and CDR2 is SASEGT. This CDR3 comprises 14 residues. In DNA, the CDR3 is TGTGCCAGCAGCACAGGAAGCTCCTACAATGAGCAGTTCTTC. It specifies CASSTGSSYNEQFF.

With respect to this clone: This may stem from a read error, because a much larger clone lies one nucleotide away. Without the conserved terminal phenylalanine or tryptophan, this CDR3 likely stems from a read error. This chain uses TRBV6-1 with TRBJ2-7; 7 bases map to TRBD2. Unmatched junction bases numbered 7, after V lost 3 bases and J lost 2 bases. Germline V gene sequence: CDR1 MNHNS, CDR2 SASEGT. The CDR3 runs 15 residues. In nucleotides, the CDR3 is TGTGCCAGCAGTGAGGCGGCGGGAGCGGCCTACGAGCAGTACCTC. This gives the protein CASSEAAGAAYEQYL.

This chain connects TRBV11-2 to TRBJ2-3; D is unclear. Germline CDR1 SGHAT, CDR2 FQNNGV. Trimming removed 1 base at V and 0 bases at J, with 5 bases between. The CDR3 is 14 residues long. The CDR3 DNA is TGTGCCAGCAGCTTAGTGACTAGCACAGATACGCAGTATTTT. It is translated as CASSLVTSTDTQYF.

This sequence joins TRBV12-3 or TRBV12-4 and TRBJ2-2, with 8 bases identical to TRBD2. V lost 7 bases, J lost 6 bases, and 7 bases stayed unmatched. The CDR3 extends over 14 amino acids. The CDR3 DNA reads as TGTGCCAGCAAACCCTCGGGGGGGGCCGGGGAGCTGTTTTTT. It specifies CASKPSGGAGELFF.

The rearrangement links TRBV28 to TRBJ1-1; no clear D gene. Germline V gives CDR1 MDHEN, CDR2 SYDVKM. The CDR3 sequence is 12 residues long. Deletions cut 10 bases from V and 6 bases from J, with 15 bases between. In DNA form, the CDR3 reads TGTGCCACCCTTGGGAATCTTGCTGAAGCTTTCTTT. Residues: CATLGNLAEAFF. The entire variable domain, with the rest obtained from reference TRBV28 and TRBJ1-1, is as follows: DVKVTQSSRYLVKRTGEKVFLECVQDMDHENMFWYRQDPGLGLRLIYFSYDVKMKEKGDIPEGYSVSREKKERFSLILESASTNQTSMYLCATLGNLAEAFFGQGTRLTVV.

The sample holds one count of this clone. The rearrangement uses TRBV20-1 and TRBJ1-1; D is unresolved. Germline V gene lookup returns CDR1 DFQATT and CDR2 SNEGSKA (reference sequence). V shed 6 bases and J shed 4 bases, with 18 bases lying between them. This CDR3 is built from 14 residues. CDR3: CSAMTGGVGTEAFF. CDR3 sequence (DNA): TGCAGTGCCATGACCGGAGGAGTCGGCACTGAAGCTTTCTTT.

This clone showed up just a few times. V is TRBV27 and J is TRBJ1-4, with 9 bases matching TRBD1. Germline CDR1 reads MNHEY; CDR2 reads SMNVEV (reference sequence). This CDR3 spans 17 amino acids. V shed 3 bases, J shed 8 bases, and the junction held 13 bases outside the gene matches. The CDR3 DNA sequence: TGTGCCAGCAGTTTTACCGGGACAGGGTCCCTCTTCGAAAAACTGTTTTTT. Translation gives CASSFTGTGSLFEKLFF.

This clone is labeled medium-sized (0.01 to 0.1%). This chain uses TRBV6-1 with TRBJ2-7; perhaps TRBD2 as D (5 bases). The germline V gene encodes CDR1 MNHNS and CDR2 SASEGT. The length of the CDR3 is 15 residues. CDR3 nucleotide sequence: TGTGATCCAGCGCAGGTTGCGGGCCGGCTCCACGAGCAGTACTTC. Protein product: CDPAQVAGRLHEQYF.

This chain connects TRBV12-3 or TRBV12-4 to TRBJ2-1, with D possibly matching TRBD2 (6 bases). The ends were cut back, 4 bases at V and 6 bases at J, with 19 bases in the middle. The CDR3 has 16 amino acids. DNA for the CDR3: TGTGCCAGCAGTTCCTTTAGAGGCGGGATAATCAATGAGCAGTTCTTC. It yields the protein CASSSFRGGIINEQFF.